The source of this T cell receptor (beta chain) is a study of cytotoxic CD8 clonotypes in ibrutinib-treated CLL (dated by TCRdb to the early 2020s). Broadly, across the study: The cohort had 11 relapsed/refractory and approximately 14 treatment-naive patients; under 18 were IGHV unmutated. Partial responses were observed in some 24 patients and complete responses in 2; after a median follow-up of 68 months, remission was maintained in about 15 patients and progression was observed in roughly twelve. Response samples were taken after a median of roughly eleven months on treatment, ranging from 6 to 36 months. On average, each sample had 255,043 productive templates and approximately 85,000 productive rearrangements. Longitudinal samples were available for about 30% of the 86 trial participants. Cryopreserved peripheral blood mononuclear cells were collected at three points: before therapy, at response, and at either sustained remission or disease progression. Patients were still on ibrutinib when every remission and progressive disease sample was collected.

CDR3 length: 11 amino acids, cysteine to phenylalanine. Only CDR3 DNA remains: 33 bases, in frame from the first base. CDR1 and CDR2 (MGHRA, YSYEKL) derive from the germline V gene. Between the V and J ends, shortened by 0 bases and 7 bases respectively, the junction contains 4 bases. Results the study describes overall, beyond this receptor: Public clonotypes were rare and either shrank or stayed stable during treatment, and the rise in clonality at ibrutinib response reflected expansion of private clonotypes. At baseline, clonality was higher than in age-matched healthy donors and showed a strong correlation with circulating CD8+ T-cell counts. Sustained-remission and progressing patients did not have matched sampling times, and lymph node repertoires were not examined. Clonality increased at ibrutinib response, stayed stable in sustained remission, and fell back toward baseline at progression.

To note about this clone: What antigen it recognizes has not been identified. No qualities accompany the bases; no much larger clone lies one base away.

Sample time point, as interpreted from the label and publication: eleven to twelve months on ibrutinib. For TCR beta library preparation, approximately 1.9 micrograms of genomic DNA was extracted from cryopreserved PBMCs. Longitudinal blood samples from CLL patients on ibrutinib monotherapy were analyzed using high-throughput TCR beta sequencing. The patients took part in an open-label, single-center phase 2 trial of ibrutinib monotherapy. On a MiSeq, deep resolution sequencing aimed for a depth between 1 in 1 million and 1 in 200,000 T cells, with each clonotype covered 10x on average. The immunoSEQ hsTCRB Kit was used to generate TCR beta libraries. Per the source publication's procedure: ImmunoSEQ Data Assistant and ImmunoSEQ Analyzer were used for data analysis, and V, D and J genes were assigned according to IMGT definitions. Clonality was computed as one minus normalized Shannon entropy of productive rearrangement frequencies, ranging from 0 to 1. Only overrepresented clonotypes making up at least 0.05% of each patient's repertoire were included in the public clonotype analysis. Some 13 age-matched healthy donor repertoires from immuneACCESS served as clonality controls. In TCRdb, the immuneACCESS table is reduced to in-frame sequences with V and J assigned. These tables do not hold every clone; where another copy was compared, an unresolved V gene accounts for under half, and the others remain unexplained. The DNA was the basis for D and trimming; V, J and clone size are from that table. Present in this sample are fewer than 85,000 clones, more than 75% of which were seen just once. Clones ranked in the top ten supply approximately 5% of the sample.

The source is a human donor with chronic lymphocytic leukemia. The input for sequencing was PBMCs, taken after 12 months of ibrutinib treatment. This receptor chain uses TRBV4-1 and TRBJ2-7, with the D gene too uncertain to name. The DNA is as follows: TGCGCCAGCAGCCAAGAGCGGGAGCAGTACTTC. It encodes CASSQEREQYF.